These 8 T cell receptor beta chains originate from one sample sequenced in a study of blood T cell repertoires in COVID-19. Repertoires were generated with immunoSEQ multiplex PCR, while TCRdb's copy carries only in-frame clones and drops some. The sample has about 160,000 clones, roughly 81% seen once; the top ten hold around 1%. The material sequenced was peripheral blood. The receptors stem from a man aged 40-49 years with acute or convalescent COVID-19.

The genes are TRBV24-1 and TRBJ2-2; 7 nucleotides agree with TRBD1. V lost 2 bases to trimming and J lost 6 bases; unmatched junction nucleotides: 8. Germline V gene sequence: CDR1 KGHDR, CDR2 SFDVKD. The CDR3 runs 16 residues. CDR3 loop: CATSDSTGKGSGELFF. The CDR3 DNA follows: TGTGCCACCAGTGATTCGACAGGGAAGGGCTCCGGGGAGCTGTTTTTT.

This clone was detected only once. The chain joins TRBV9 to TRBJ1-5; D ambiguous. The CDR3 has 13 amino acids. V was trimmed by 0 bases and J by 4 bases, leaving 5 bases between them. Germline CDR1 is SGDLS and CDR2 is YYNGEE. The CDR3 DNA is TGTGCCAGCAGCGTAGGGGAGAATCAGCCCCAGCATTTT. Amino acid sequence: CASSVGENQPQHF.

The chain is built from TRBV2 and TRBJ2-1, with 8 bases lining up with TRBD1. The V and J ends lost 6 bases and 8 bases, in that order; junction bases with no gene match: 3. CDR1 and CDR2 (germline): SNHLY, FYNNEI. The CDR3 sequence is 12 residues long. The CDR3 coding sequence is TGTGCCAGCAGGCCGACAGGGGATGAGCAGTTCTTC. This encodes CASRPTGDEQFF.

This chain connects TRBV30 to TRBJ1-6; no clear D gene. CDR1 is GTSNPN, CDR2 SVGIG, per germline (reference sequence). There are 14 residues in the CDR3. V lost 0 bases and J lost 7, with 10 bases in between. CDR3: CAWSVGIRNSPLHF. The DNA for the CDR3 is TGTGCCTGGAGTGTTGGTATCAGGAATTCACCCCTCCACTTT.

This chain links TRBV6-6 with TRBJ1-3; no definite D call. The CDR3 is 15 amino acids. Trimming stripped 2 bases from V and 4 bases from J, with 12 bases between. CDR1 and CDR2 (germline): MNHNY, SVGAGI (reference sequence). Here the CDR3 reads CASSYPGISGNTIYF. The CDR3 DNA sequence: TGTGCCAGCAGTTACCCGGGGATCTCCGGAAACACCATATATTTT.

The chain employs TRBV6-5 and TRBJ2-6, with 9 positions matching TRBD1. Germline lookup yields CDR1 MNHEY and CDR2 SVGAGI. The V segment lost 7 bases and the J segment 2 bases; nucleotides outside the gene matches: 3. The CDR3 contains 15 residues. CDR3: CASTWTGAGANVLTF. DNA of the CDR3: TGTGCCAGCACCTGGACAGGGGCTGGGGCCAACGTCCTGACTTTC.

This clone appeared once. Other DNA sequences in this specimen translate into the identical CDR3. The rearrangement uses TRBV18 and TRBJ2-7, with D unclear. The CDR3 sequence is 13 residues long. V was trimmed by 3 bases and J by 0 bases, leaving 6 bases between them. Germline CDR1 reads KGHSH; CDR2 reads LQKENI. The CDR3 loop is CASSPPSSYEQYF. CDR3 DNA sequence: TGTGCCAGCTCACCGCCGAGCTCCTACGAGCAGTACTTC.

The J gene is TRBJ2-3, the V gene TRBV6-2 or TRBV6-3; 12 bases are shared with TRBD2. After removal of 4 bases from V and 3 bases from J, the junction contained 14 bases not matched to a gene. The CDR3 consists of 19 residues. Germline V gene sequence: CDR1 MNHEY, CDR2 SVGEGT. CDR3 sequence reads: CASSSYRIRLAGDTDTQYF. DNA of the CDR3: TGTGCCAGCAGTTCGTATCGTATAAGACTAGCGGGGGATACAGATACGCAGTATTTT.